This TCR beta chain is drawn from a study of long-term antiretroviral therapy in people with HIV. Study outcomes and limitations: Upon ART, diversity increased but remained lower than transplant donor controls. Nothing was known about ART adherence, viral resistance or changes in therapy.

Two or more post-ART PBMC samples, plus at least one pre-ART sample, were available for each donor. There were no participants with HIV treated outside the United States. This clone was counted between two and nine times. Its target is not known. This was the immunoSEQ v3.0 assay at survey level. Here immunoSEQ multiplex PCR was the method, and the copy in TCRdb shows in-frame clones only, minus some. This sample has about 33,000 clones, with over 65% found just once. The CDR3 runs to 14 residues. V lost 6 bases and J lost 2; bases outside the gene matches: 3. CDR1 and CDR2 from the germline V gene are SGDLS and YYNGEE.

The specimen comprised unsorted PBMCs, sampled 2 years after starting antiretroviral therapy. The sequence was obtained from a woman between 45 and 65 years old with HIV. The chain couples TRBV9 to TRBJ2-2, with 8 bases lining up with TRBD2. The CDR3 DNA is TGTGCCAGCAACGGGGGGGCCAACACCGGGGAGCTGTTTTTT. It translates to CASNGGANTGELFF. Supplemented by reference TRBV9 and TRBJ2-2, the full variable domain reads DSGVTQTPKHLITATGQRVTLRCSPRSGDLSVYWYQQSLDQGLQFLIQYYNGEERAKGNILERFSAQQFPDLHSELNLSSLELGDSALYFCASNGGANTGELFFGEGSRLTVL.